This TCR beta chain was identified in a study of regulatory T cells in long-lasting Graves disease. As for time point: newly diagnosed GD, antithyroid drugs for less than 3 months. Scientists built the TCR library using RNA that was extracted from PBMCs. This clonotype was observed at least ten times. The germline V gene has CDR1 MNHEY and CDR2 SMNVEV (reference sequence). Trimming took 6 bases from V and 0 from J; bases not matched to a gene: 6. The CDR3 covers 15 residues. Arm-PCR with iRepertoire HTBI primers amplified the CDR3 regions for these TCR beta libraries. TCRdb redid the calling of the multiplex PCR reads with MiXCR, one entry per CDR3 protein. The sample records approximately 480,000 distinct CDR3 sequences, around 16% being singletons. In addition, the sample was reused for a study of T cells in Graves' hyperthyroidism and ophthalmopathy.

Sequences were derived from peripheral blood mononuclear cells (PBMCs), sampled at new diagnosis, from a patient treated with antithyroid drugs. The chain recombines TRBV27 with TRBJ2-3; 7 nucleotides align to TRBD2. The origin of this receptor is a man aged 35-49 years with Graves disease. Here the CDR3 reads CASSSSSGSTDTQYF. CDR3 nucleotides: TGTGCCAGCAGCTCCTCTAGCGGAAGCACAGATACGCAGTATTTT.